What follows are 13 T cell receptor beta chains derived from one specimen sequenced in a study of control samples from healthy donors and cancer patients. The repertoire was sequenced with immunoSEQ multiplex PCR; TCRdb's copy has only in-frame clones and lacks some. This sample carries 35,000 to 50,000 clones, more than 75% of them seen once, and the ten largest clones take roughly a tenth. Sequencing was carried out using PBMCs. The receptors stem from a woman aged 60-75 years with lung cancer.

This clone was seen once. This chain links TRBV28 with TRBJ2-2; possible D gene TRBD1, 5 bases. Germline assignment: CDR1 MDHEN and CDR2 SYDVKM. The CDR3 consists of 12 residues. CDR3 bases: TGTGTAGTGCAGGGCCCAACCGGGGAGCTGTTTTTT. Translation: CVVQGPTGELFF.

The CDR3 sequence is CASSHSRNRDRDHEQYF. CDR3 nucleotide sequence: TGTGCCAGCAGCCACTCACGAAACCGGGACAGGGATCACGAGCAGTACTTC. The J gene is TRBJ2-7, the V gene TRBV4-2, with 9 bases matching TRBD1. Per germline, CDR1 LGHNA and CDR2 YNFKEQ. There are 17 residues in the CDR3. The V segment lost 3 bases and the J segment 5 bases; nucleotides outside the gene matches: 14.

The CDR3 nucleotides are TGTGCCAGTAAGGGACAGGGGGCGGACACTGAAGCTTTCTTT. This translates into CASKGQGADTEAFF. The V and J genes are TRBV19 and TRBJ1-1; 12 nucleotides agree with TRBD1. The CDR3 is 14 residues long. From germline, CDR1 is LNHDA and CDR2 SQIVND (reference sequence). J gave up 3 bases and V 7 bases, and 3 bases lay outside the gene matches.

This chain links TRBV10-3 with TRBJ2-7; TRBD2 agrees at 11 bases. The CDR3 covers 16 residues. J gave up 0 bases and V 2 bases, and 3 bases lay outside the gene matches. Germline V gene data show CDR1 as ENHRY and CDR2 as SYGVKD. The CDR3 DNA reads as TGTGCCATCAGTGAGCAACTAGCGGGAGTCTCCTACGAGCAGTACTTC. Encoded protein: CAISEQLAGVSYEQYF.

V usage is TRBV28 and J usage is TRBJ1-5; 8 bases fit TRBD1. From germline, CDR1 is MDHEN and CDR2 SYDVKM. Germline trimming cut 5 bases from V and 7 bases from J; bases unmatched to any gene: 10. The CDR3 is 15 amino acids. CDR3 nucleotide sequence: TGTGCCAGCAGTATAGGGACAGGTGAAAACCAGCCCCAGCATTTT. Amino acid sequence: CASSIGTGENQPQHF. Complete variable domain (other parts from reference TRBV28 and TRBJ1-5): DVKVTQSSRYLVKRTGEKVFLECVQDMDHENMFWYRQDPGLGLRLIYFSYDVKMKEKGDIPEGYSVSREKKERFSLILESASTNQTSMYLCASSIGTGENQPQHFGDGTRLSIL.

J is TRBJ2-1 and V is TRBV6-1; the match to TRBD1 covers 7 bases. The CDR3 is 16 amino acids. The J segment lost 8 bases and the V segment lost 4 bases, leaving 14 bases of the junction unmatched. Germline V CDR1 and CDR2: MNHNS, SASEGT. CDR3: CASSGRRWTGGDEQFF. The CDR3 DNA is TGTGCCAGCAGTGGTAGACGCTGGACAGGTGGGGATGAGCAGTTCTTC.

The chain employs TRBV25-1 and TRBJ2-3; D gene uncertain. Germline V gene lookup returns CDR1 MGHDK and CDR2 SYGVNS. The CDR3 runs to 13 residues. V was clipped by 1 base and J by 0 bases, with 2 bases between them. The CDR3 bases are TGTGCCAGCAGTGAATCCAGCACAGATACGCAGTATTTT. Encoded protein: CASSESSTDTQYF. The entire variable domain, with the rest obtained from reference TRBV25-1 and TRBJ2-3, is as follows: EADIYQTPRYLVIGTGKKITLECSQTMGHDKMYWYQQDPGMELHLIHYSYGVNSTEKGDLSSESTVSRIRTEHFPLTLESARPSHTSQYLCASSESSTDTQYFGPGTRLTVL.

This chain links TRBV7-2 with TRBJ1-3; D unresolved. Trimming shortened V by 1 base and J by 0 bases, and 10 bases separated the two germline ends. This CDR3 is built from 16 residues. CDR1 is SGHTA, CDR2 FQGNSA, per germline. The CDR3 loop is CASSLETVNSGNTIYF. The CDR3 DNA reads TGTGCCAGCAGCTTAGAAACAGTAAACTCTGGAAACACCATATATTTT. Variable domain in full (rest from reference TRBV7-2 and TRBJ1-3): GAGVSQSPSNKVTEKGKDVELRCDPISGHTALYWYRQSLGQGLEFLIYFQGNSAPDKSGLPSDRFSAERTGGSVSTLTIQRTQQEDSAVYLCASSLETVNSGNTIYFGEGSWLTVV.

The chain recombines TRBV7-5 with TRBJ1-5. TRBV7-5 is flagged as a pseudogene. There are 13 residues in the CDR3. CDR3 nucleotides: TGTGTCAGAAGCTCCTCTCCCCGGGGGGCCCAGCATTTT. Its translation: CVRSSSPRGAQHF.

The genes are TRBV5-5 and TRBJ2-1; 7 bases match TRBD1. Germline assignment: CDR1 SGHKS and CDR2 YYEKEE (reference sequence). V gave up 4 bases and J gave up 5 bases; unmatched junction bases: 12. The CDR3 has 16 residues. The CDR3, as DNA: TGTGCCAGCAGCCCACGACCACCAGACAGGGACAATGAGCAGTTCTTC. Translated: CASSPRPPDRDNEQFF.

V usage is TRBV7-9 and J usage is TRBJ1-1, with D possibly matching TRBD1 (5 bases). Trimming removed 2 bases from V and 0 bases from J, with 10 bases in between. Germline CDR1 is SEHNR and CDR2 is FQNEAQ (reference sequence). CDR3 length equals 15 residues. The CDR3 spells CASSLSSGLNTEAFF. The CDR3 nucleotides are TGTGCCAGCAGCTTATCCTCAGGGCTGAACACTGAAGCTTTCTTT.

This chain uses TRBV4-3 with TRBJ2-3, with D possibly being TRBD1 or TRBD2 (5 bases each). This CDR3 has 14 amino acids. Germline loops: CDR1 LGHNA, CDR2 YSLEER. The V end lost 4 bases, the J end lost 1 base, and 9 bases lay between the germline ends. In DNA, the CDR3 is TGCGCCAGCAGCCCCGGGACCCGCACAGATACGCAGTATTTT. Its translation: CASSPGTRTDTQYF.

The chain uses TRBV11-2 and TRBJ2-3, with D uncertain. CDR3 length: 12 amino acids. From germline, CDR1 is SGHAT and CDR2 FQNNGV. V shed 5 bases and J shed 6 bases, with 9 bases lying between them. DNA for the CDR3: TGTGCCAGCAGCCCCCGGGCCGATACGCAGTATTTT. It encodes CASSPRADTQYF.